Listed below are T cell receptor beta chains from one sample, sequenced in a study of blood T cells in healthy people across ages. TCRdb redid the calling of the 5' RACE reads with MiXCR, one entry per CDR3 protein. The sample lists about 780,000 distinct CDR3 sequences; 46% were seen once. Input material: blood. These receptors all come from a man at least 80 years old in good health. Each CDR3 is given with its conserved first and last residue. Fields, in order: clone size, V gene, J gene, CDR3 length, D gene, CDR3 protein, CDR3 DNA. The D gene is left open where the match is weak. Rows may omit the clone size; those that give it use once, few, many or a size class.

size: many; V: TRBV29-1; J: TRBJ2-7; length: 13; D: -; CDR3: CSVDLGSGLGQYF; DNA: TGCAGCGTGGACTTGGGGTCGGGCCTGGGGCAGTACTTC
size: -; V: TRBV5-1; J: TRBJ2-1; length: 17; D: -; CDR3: CASSLASADSTYNEQFF; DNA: TGCGCCAGCAGCTTGGCCTCTGCAGACTCAACCTACAATGAGCAGTTCTTC
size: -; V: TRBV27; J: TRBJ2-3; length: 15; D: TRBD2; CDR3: CASSPRTSRTDTQYF; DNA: TGTGCCAGCAGTCCTAGGACTAGTCGGACAGATACGCAGTATTTT
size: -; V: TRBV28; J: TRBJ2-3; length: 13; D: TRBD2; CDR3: CALKRGVSDTQYF; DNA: TGTGCCCTTAAGCGGGGGGTTTCAGATACGCAGTATTTT
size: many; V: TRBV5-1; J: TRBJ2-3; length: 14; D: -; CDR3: CASSFYGSIDTQYF; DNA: TGCGCCAGCAGCTTCTACGGGAGCATAGATACGCAGTATTTT
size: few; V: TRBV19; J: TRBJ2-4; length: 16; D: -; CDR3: CASSDLLREAKNIQYF; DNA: TGTGCCAGTAGTGACTTGTTAAGGGAGGCCAAAAACATTCAGTACTTC
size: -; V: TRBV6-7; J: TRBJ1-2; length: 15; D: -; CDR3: CASKETREPPYGYTF; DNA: TGTGCCAGCAAGGAAACACGCGAACCCCCTTATGGCTACACCTTC
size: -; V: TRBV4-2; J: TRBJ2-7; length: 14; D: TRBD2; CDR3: CASSQFQREGEQYF; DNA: TGTGCCAGCAGCCAATTCCAGCGGGAGGGCGAGCAGTACTTC
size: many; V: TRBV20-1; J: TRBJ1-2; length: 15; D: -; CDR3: CSASPPLYRDSGYTF; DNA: TGCAGTGCTAGCCCACCACTCTACAGGGATTCTGGCTACACCTTC
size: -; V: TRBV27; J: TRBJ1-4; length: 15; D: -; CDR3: CASSRWKTTNEKLFF; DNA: TGTGCCAGCAGTCGGTGGAAGACAACTAATGAAAAACTGTTTTTT
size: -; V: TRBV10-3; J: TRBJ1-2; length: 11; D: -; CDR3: CAISESWGYTF; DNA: TGTGCCATCAGTGAGTCCTGGGGCTACACCTTC
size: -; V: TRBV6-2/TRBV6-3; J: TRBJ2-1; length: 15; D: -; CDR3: CASSDQGYSYNEQFF; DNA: TGTGCCAGCAGCGACCAGGGATACTCCTACAATGAGCAGTTCTTC
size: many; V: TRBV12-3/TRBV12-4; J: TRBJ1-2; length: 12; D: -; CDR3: CASSFEGYGYTF; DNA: TGTGCCAGCAGTTTTGAGGGTTATGGCTACACCTTC
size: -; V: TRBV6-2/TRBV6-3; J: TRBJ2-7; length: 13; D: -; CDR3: CASTHLGGAEQYF; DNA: TGTGCCAGCACCCATCTAGGAGGGGCCGAGCAGTACTTC
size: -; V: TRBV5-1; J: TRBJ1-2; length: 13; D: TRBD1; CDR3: CASSTGQGGGYTF; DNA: TGCGCCAGCAGCACGGGACAGGGGGGCGGCTACACCTTC
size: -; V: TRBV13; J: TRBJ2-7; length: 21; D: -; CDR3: CASSYLSDRGISGRDSYEQYF; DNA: TGTGCCAGCAGCTACCTCTCGGACAGGGGGATTAGCGGGAGGGACTCCTACGAGCAGTACTTC
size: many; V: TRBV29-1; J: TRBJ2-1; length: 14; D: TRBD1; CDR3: CSVGGGTGEIEQFF; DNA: TGCAGCGTTGGTGGAGGGACAGGGGAGATTGAGCAGTTCTTC